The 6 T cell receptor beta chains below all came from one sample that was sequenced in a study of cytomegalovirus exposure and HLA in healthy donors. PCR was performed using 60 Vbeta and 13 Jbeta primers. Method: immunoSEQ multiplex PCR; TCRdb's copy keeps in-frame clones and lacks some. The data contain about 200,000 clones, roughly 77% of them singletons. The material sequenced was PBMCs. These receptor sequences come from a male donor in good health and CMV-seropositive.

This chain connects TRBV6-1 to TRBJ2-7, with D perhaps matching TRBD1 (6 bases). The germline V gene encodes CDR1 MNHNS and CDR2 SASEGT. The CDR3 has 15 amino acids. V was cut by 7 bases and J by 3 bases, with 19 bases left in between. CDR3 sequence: CASTISDSPYYEQYF. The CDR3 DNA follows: TGTGCCAGCACTATATCGGACAGCCCGTACTACGAGCAGTACTTC.

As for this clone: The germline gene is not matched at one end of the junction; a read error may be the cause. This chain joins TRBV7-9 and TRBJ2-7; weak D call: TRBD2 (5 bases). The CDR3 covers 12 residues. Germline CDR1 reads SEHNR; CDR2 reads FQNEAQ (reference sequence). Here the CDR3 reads CSSNPGTYEQYF. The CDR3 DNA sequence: TGTTCCAGCAATCCCGGGACCTACGAGCAGTACTTC. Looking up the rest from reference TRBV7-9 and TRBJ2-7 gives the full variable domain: DTGVSQNPRHKITKRGQNVTFRCDPISEHNRLYWYRQTLGQGPEFLTYFQNEAQLEKSRLLSDRFSAERPKGSFSTLEIQRTEQGDSAMYLCSSNPGTYEQYFGPGTRLTVT.

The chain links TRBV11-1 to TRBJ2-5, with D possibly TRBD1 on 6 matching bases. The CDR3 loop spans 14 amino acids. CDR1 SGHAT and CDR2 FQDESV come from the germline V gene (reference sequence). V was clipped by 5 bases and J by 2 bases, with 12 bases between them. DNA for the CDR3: TGTGCCAGCAGCCCAAGGACAGCACAAGAGACCCAGTACTTC. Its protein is CASSPRTAQETQYF.

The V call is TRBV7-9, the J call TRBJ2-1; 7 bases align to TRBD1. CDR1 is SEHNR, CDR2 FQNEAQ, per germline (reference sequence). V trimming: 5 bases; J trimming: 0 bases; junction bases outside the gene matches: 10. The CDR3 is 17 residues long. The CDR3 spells CASSPRTDRVSYNEQFF. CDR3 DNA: TGTGCCAGCAGCCCTAGAACCGACAGGGTCTCCTACAATGAGCAGTTCTTC.

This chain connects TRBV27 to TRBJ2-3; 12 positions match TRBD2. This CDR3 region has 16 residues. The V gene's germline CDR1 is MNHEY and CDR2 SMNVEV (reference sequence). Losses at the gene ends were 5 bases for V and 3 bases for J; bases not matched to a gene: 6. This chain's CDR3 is CASSARLAGATDTQYF. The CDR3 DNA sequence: TGTGCCAGCAGTGCCCGACTAGCGGGAGCGACAGATACGCAGTATTTT.

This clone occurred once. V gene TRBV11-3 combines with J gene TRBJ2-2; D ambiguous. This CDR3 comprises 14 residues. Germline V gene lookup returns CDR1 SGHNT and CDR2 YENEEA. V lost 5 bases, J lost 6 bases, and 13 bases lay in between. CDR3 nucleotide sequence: TGTGCCAGCAGCCAGTACCAGAGGTCCGGGGAGCTGTTTTTT. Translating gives CASSQYQRSGELFF.